A single TCR beta chain is shown here with its context. As yet, its antigen is unknown. Healthy Caucasians made up all donors. The data originate from a study of identical twins. Study outcomes and limitations: Fewer insertions characterized abundant cord blood beta clonotypes, whereas memory repertoires showed none.

This CDR3 is built from 15 residues. The V gene's germline CDR1 is SQVTM and CDR2 ANQGSEA. TCRdb re-analysed the 5' RACE reads in MiXCR, keeping a single row per CDR3 protein. Among 1.5 million to 2 million distinct CDR3 sequences listed, roughly 35% were seen once. The sequence was collected from a newborn girl in good health. Sequenced input: cord blood. The rearrangement joins TRBV29-1 to TRBJ2-1, with 7 bases fitting TRBD1. The DNA end lines up better with TRBJ2-7; the J call may be wrong. The CDR3 DNA reads TGCAGCGTTGAGAGGGGGCGCAGGGCCTACAATGAGCAGTACTTC. Translated, it gives CSVERGRRAYNEQYF.